This T cell receptor beta chain originates from a study of blood T cell repertoires in COVID-19. Study-level background: Some COVID-19 samples were acute and others convalescent; all came from the United States, Italy and Spain. PBMCs, B-cell-depleted T cells, or T cells were the source of the cDNA or gDNA that made up the material.

In the authors' workflow: Amplification of reference gene primers was used by the study to estimate nucleated cell counts. Sequenced by immunoSEQ multiplex PCR; TCRdb stores in-frame clones only, minus some. The D gene and trimming were derived from the DNA, and the V and J assignments and clone size from that table. The sample carries around 700,000 clones, around 89% recorded once. The CDR3 is made up of 19 amino acids. This chain uses TRBV21-1 with TRBJ1-4; the D call of TRBD1 is as the table states it, not checked on the DNA. TRBV21-1 is termed a pseudogene. Material for sequencing was peripheral blood. This receptor was obtained from a woman aged 18-29 years with acute or convalescent COVID-19. The CDR3 reads CASSKAMDRGTTTNEKLFF. The DNA for the CDR3 is TGTGCCAGCAGCAAAGCTATGGACAGGGGGACTACAACTAATGAAAAACTGTTTTTT.